This TCR beta chain was recovered during a study of cytomegalovirus exposure and HLA in healthy donors. Whereas donors were nominally healthy upon sampling, unrecorded immune exposures were probable. Broader study findings: Reported performance of the classifier showed diagnosis of cytomegalovirus status with high specificity and sensitivity.

Comment on this clone: The antigen is unknown.

PCR employed 60 Vbeta and 13 Jbeta primers. Generated by immunoSEQ multiplex PCR, the TCRdb table keeps only in-frame clones and is missing some. This sample has 85,000 to 100,000 clones; roughly 78% occur once, and the top ten carry approximately 7.9%. The TCR comes from a young man in good health and CMV-seronegative. Sequenced: PBMCs.

CDR3 residues: CASRPSAGGIETQYF. The CDR3, as DNA: TGTGCCAGCAGGCCCTCGGCGGGGGGCATAGAGACCCAGTACTTC. This chain connects TRBV2 to TRBJ2-5, with TRBD2 matching over 8 bases. Germline V gives CDR1 SNHLY, CDR2 FYNNEI. V gave up 6 bases and J gave up 4 bases; unmatched junction bases: 10. The CDR3 runs to 15 residues.